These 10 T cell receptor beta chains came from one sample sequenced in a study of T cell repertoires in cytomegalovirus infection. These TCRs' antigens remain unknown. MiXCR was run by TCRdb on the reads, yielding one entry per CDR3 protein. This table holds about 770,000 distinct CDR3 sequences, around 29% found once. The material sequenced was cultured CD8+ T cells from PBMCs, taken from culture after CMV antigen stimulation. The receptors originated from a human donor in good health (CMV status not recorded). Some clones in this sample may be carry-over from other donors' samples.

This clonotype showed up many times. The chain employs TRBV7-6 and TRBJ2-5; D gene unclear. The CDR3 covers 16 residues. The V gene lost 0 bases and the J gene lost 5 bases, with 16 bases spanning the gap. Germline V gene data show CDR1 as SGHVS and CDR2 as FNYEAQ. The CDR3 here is CASSLALSRIRETQYF. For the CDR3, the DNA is TGTGCCAGCAGCTTAGCGCTGAGCAGGATTAGGGAGACCCAGTACTTC.

The CDR3 is CASSYSGSFYEQYF. The CDR3 DNA follows: TGTGCCAGCAGTTACTCGGGAAGCTTCTACGAGCAGTACTTC. The gene calls are TRBV6-5 and TRBJ2-7; D not certain. In germline, CDR1 is MNHEY, CDR2 SVGAGI. Trimming stripped 0 bases from V and 3 bases from J, with 9 bases between. This CDR3 is built from 14 residues.

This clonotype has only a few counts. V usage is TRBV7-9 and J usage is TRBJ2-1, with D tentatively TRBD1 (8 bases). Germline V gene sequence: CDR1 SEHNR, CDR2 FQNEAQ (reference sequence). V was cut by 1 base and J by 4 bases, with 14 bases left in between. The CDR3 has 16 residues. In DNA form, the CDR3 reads TGTGCCAGCAGCTTAGGGACAGGGAGGGGATACAATGAGCAGTTCTTC. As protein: CASSLGTGRGYNEQFF.

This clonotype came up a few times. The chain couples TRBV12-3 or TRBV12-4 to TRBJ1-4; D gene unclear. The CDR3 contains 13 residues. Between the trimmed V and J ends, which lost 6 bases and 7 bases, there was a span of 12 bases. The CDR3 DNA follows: TGTGCCAGCAGGGACCGGGGAGGTGAAAAACTGTTTTTT. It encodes CASRDRGGEKLFF.

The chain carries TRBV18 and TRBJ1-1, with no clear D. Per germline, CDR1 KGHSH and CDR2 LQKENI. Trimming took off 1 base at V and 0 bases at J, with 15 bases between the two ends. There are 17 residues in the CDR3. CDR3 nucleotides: TGTGCCAGCTCACCACACCGCGCGGAGAGCATGAACACTGAAGCTTTCTTT. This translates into CASSPHRAESMNTEAFF.

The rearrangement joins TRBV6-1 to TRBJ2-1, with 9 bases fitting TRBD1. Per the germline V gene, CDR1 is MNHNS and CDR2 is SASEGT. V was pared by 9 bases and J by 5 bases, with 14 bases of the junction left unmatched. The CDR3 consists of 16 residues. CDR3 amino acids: CASSPGTGMRNNEQFF. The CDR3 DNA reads TGTGCCAGTAGCCCCGGGACAGGGATGAGAAACAATGAGCAGTTCTTC.

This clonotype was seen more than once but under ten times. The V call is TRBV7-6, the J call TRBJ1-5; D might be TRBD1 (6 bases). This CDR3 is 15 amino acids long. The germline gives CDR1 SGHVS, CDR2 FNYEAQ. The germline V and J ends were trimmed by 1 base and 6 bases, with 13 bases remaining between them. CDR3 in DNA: TGTGCCAGCAGCTTAGAGGGGGGTTTCGGTCAGCCCCAGCATTTT. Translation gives CASSLEGGFGQPQHF.

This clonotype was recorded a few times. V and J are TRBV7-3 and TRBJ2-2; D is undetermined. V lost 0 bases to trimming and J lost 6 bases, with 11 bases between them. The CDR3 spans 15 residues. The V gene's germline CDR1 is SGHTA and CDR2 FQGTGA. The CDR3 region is CASSLTLAGAGELFF. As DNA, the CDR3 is TGTGCCAGCAGCTTAACTTTGGCAGGCGCCGGGGAGCTGTTTTTT.

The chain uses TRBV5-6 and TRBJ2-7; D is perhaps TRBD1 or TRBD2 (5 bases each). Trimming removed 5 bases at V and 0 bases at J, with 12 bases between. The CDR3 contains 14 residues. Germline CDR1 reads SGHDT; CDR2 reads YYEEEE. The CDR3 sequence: CASSQGVSSYEQYV. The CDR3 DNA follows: TGTGCCAGCAGTCAGGGAGTAAGCTCCTACGAGCAGTACGTC.

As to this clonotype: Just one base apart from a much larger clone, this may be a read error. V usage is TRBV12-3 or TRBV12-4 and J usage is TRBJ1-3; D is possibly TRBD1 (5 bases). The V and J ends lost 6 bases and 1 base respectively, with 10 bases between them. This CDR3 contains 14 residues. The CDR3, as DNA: TGTGCCAGCAGCCCCTGGGGGTCTGGAAACACCATATATTTT. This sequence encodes CASSPWGSGNTIYF.